The 19 T cell receptor beta chains below were found in one sample sequenced in a study of shared clonotypes between healthy human individuals. Here immunoSEQ multiplex PCR was the method, and the copy in TCRdb shows in-frame clones only, minus some. The sample lists over a million clones; around 95% were seen once. Sample: naive CD4+ T cells sorted from blood. Subset given: CD45RA+ positively selected. Source of these receptors: a man aged 30 to 39 in good health.

The rearrangement links TRBV27 to TRBJ2-1; D perhaps matches TRBD2 (5 bases). The CDR3 spans 16 residues. Germline V gives CDR1 MNHEY, CDR2 SMNVEV (reference sequence). The V end lost 1 base, the J end lost 4 bases, and 14 bases lay between the germline ends. The CDR3 region has the DNA TGTGCCAGCAGTTTATTAGGGAGCGAGAGGTACAATGAGCAGTTCTTC. Translating it yields CASSLLGSERYNEQFF.

The chain couples TRBV18 to TRBJ2-1; 7 nucleotides match TRBD2. The CDR3 extends over 16 amino acids. The germline gives CDR1 KGHSH, CDR2 LQKENI. The V segment lost 1 base and the J segment 10 bases; nucleotides outside the gene matches: 13. CDR3 protein: CASSPLRGVRNEEQFF. For the CDR3, the DNA is TGTGCCAGCTCACCACTTCGGGGGGTCCGTAATGAGGAGCAGTTCTTC.

A few counts support this clone. The chain recombines TRBV10-3 with TRBJ1-2; D remains ambiguous. V lost 4 bases to trimming and J lost 9 bases, with 12 bases between them. This CDR3 comprises 12 residues. From germline, CDR1 is ENHRY and CDR2 SYGVKD. CDR3 sequence reads: CAISGGGQRYTF. The CDR3 nucleotides are TGTGCCATCAGTGGGGGAGGGCAGCGCTACACCTTC.

The chain carries TRBV7-9 and TRBJ2-1; perhaps D is TRBD1 or TRBD2 (5 bases each). The germline V gene has CDR1 SEHNR and CDR2 FQNEAQ (reference sequence). This CDR3 has 18 amino acids. Trimming pared 4 bases from V and 2 bases from J, leaving 21 bases between. The CDR3 nucleotides read TGTGCCAGCAGCTCAACACATCCAGGGACCAACGCCTACAATGAGCAGTTCTTC. Its translation: CASSSTHPGTNAYNEQFF.

The gene calls are TRBV5-6 and TRBJ1-1; D call uncertain. The CDR3 extends over 14 amino acids. CDR1 SGHDT and CDR2 YYEEEE come from the germline V gene. The V end lost 2 bases, the J end lost 7 bases, and 15 bases lay between the germline ends. The CDR3 region has the DNA TGTGCCAGCAGCTTTGACCGTCTTTCTTTTGAAGCTTTCTTT. This encodes CASSFDRLSFEAFF. The full variable domain, its missing parts supplied by reference TRBV5-6 and TRBJ1-1, is DAGVTQSPTHLIKTRGQQVTLRCSPKSGHDTVSWYQQALGQGPQFIFQYYEEEERQRGNFPDRFSGHQFPNYSSELNVNALLLGDSALYLCASSFDRLSFEAFFGQGTRLTVV.

This chain links TRBV9 with TRBJ2-1; D is unclear. The length of the CDR3 is 16 residues. V lost 0 bases to trimming and J lost 0 bases, with 10 bases between them. Germline V gene data show CDR1 as SGDLS and CDR2 as YYNGEE. The CDR3 protein is CASSVGVVGSYNEQFF. The CDR3 DNA reads as TGTGCCAGCAGCGTAGGGGTGGTGGGCTCCTACAATGAGCAGTTCTTC.

In this sample, this clone turned up once. The CDR3 reads CSVGGSTGGTDTQYF. CDR3 nucleotides: TGCAGCGTTGGGGGTTCAACCGGCGGCACAGATACGCAGTATTTT. This chain uses TRBV29-1 with TRBJ2-3; unclear D gene. Germline CDR1 SQVTM, CDR2 ANQGSEA. V was clipped by 4 bases and J by 1 base, with 15 bases between them. This CDR3 is built from 15 residues.

This chain uses TRBV5-1 with TRBJ2-2; D is undetermined. Trimming stripped 4 bases from V and 0 bases from J, with 7 bases between. This CDR3 comprises 14 residues. Germline V gives CDR1 SGHRS, CDR2 YFSETQ. DNA for the CDR3: TGCGCCAGCAGCGGCAACCCGAACACCGGGGAGCTGTTTTTT. It codes for CASSGNPNTGELFF.

The CDR3 region is CASSPTGRLRYTEAFF. The DNA of the CDR3 is TGCGCCAGCAGCCCGACAGGCCGCTTAAGGTACACTGAAGCTTTCTTT. The genes are TRBV23-1 and TRBJ1-1, with a tentative D call TRBD1 (6 bases). TRBV23-1 is reported as an ORF; its role is uncertain. V gave up 6 bases and J gave up 3 bases, with 20 bases separating them. The CDR3 runs to 16 residues.

The rearrangement joins TRBV7-6 to TRBJ2-3, with 8 nucleotides matching TRBD2. Trimming removed 1 base from V and 2 bases from J; junction bases left unmatched: 8. From germline, CDR1 is SGHVS and CDR2 FNYEAQ. The CDR3 loop spans 17 amino acids. The CDR3 loop is CASSLGTAGALTDTQYF. CDR3 bases: TGTGCCAGCAGCTTAGGAACAGCGGGAGCCCTCACAGATACGCAGTATTTT.

The chain employs TRBV7-2 and TRBJ2-7; 12 nucleotides match TRBD2. Losses at the gene ends were 4 bases for V and 9 bases for J; bases not matched to a gene: 7. The V gene's germline CDR1 is SGHTA and CDR2 FQGNSA. CDR3 length: 14 residues. Here the CDR3 DNA reads TGTGCCAGCAGCTCGTGGACTAGCGGGAACGTGCAGTACTTC. It codes for CASSSWTSGNVQYF.

This chain uses TRBV6-1 with TRBJ1-1; D is undetermined. The length of the CDR3 is 11 residues. The germline CDR1 and CDR2 sequences are MNHNS and SASEGT. Trimming left V 10 bases short and J 1 base short, with 7 bases between. The CDR3 bases are TGTGCCACCCTGCGGAACACTGAAGCTTTCTTT. This translates into CATLRNTEAFF.

CDR3 sequence (DNA): TGTGCCAGCAGTTTAAGGGGGAGGTTTGGGGGGGAGGGCCGGAATGAGCAGTTCTTC. Translation: CASSLRGRFGGEGRNEQFF. V usage is TRBV27 and J usage is TRBJ2-1; D possibly corresponds to TRBD2 (7 bases). The V end lost 2 bases, the J end lost 7 bases, and 27 bases lay between the germline ends. Germline CDR1 reads MNHEY; CDR2 reads SMNVEV (reference sequence). This CDR3 region has 19 residues.

The chain links TRBV4-1 to TRBJ1-3; D gene unclear. The CDR3 is made up of 18 amino acids. The germline V and J ends were trimmed by 1 base and 0 bases, with 16 bases remaining between them. Germline CDR1 MGHRA, CDR2 YSYEKL. The CDR3 reads CASSQAADGANSGNTIYF. The CDR3 DNA follows: TGCGCCAGCAGCCAAGCCGCCGACGGCGCCAACTCTGGAAACACCATATATTTT.

CDR3 nucleotides: TGTGCCAGTAAGGTTGGGTTTTCCTCCTACGAGCAGTACTTC. Protein: CASKVGFSSYEQYF. The chain is built from TRBV19 and TRBJ2-7; D remains unclear. Between the trimmed V and J ends, which lost 7 bases and 0 bases, there was a span of 13 bases. The CDR3 contains 14 residues. Germline loops: CDR1 LNHDA, CDR2 SQIVND (reference sequence).

This clone was observed once. This sequence joins TRBV7-7 and TRBJ2-2, with 7 nucleotides matching TRBD2. This CDR3 contains 15 residues. The germline CDR1 and CDR2 sequences are SSHAT and FNYEAQ (reference sequence). J gave up 0 bases and V 7 bases, and 5 bases lay outside the gene matches. The CDR3 spells CASTLGGTNTGELFF. The CDR3 DNA follows: TGTGCCAGCACCTTGGGGGGGACGAACACCGGGGAGCTGTTTTTT.

V is TRBV7-9 and J is TRBJ1-4; D is possibly TRBD1 (5 bases). The CDR3 is made up of 16 amino acids. The ends were cut back, 2 bases at V and 7 bases at J, with 17 bases in the middle. CDR1 SEHNR and CDR2 FQNEAQ come from the germline V gene (reference sequence). The CDR3 protein is CASSLTAGTNAEKLFF. For the CDR3, the DNA is TGTGCCAGCAGCTTAACTGCCGGGACCAACGCTGAAAAACTGTTTTTT.

V is TRBV7-2 and J is TRBJ2-5, with D unclear. There are 13 residues in the CDR3. Germline V lookup: CDR1 SGHTA, CDR2 FQGNSA. Trimming shortened V by 4 bases and J by 1 base, and 7 bases separated the two germline ends. The DNA of the CDR3 is TGTGCCAGCAGCTCAGATCGCCAAGAGACCCAGTACTTC. Its protein product is CASSSDRQETQYF.

This rearrangement joins TRBV9 to TRBJ2-2; 10 bases align to TRBD2. Germline CDR1 SGDLS, CDR2 YYNGEE. CDR3 length: 17 residues. Unmatched junction bases numbered 8, after V lost 2 bases and J lost 4 bases. This chain's CDR3 is CASSVRAGGLSTGELFF. The CDR3 DNA reads TGTGCCAGCAGCGTCCGAGCGGGAGGGCTGAGCACCGGGGAGCTGTTTTTT.